The 18 T cell receptor beta chains below all came from one sample that was sequenced in a study of regulatory T cells. The primer mix had 52 TRBV and 13 TRBJ primers. Clones were sequenced by immunoSEQ multiplex PCR, and TCRdb holds only the in-frame ones, with some missing. The sample carries roughly 15,000 clones, roughly 90% recorded once. The sample was CD8+ T cells sorted from blood. Every receptor here comes from a person aged 18 to 30 with CD3G deficiency.

In DNA form, the CDR3 reads TGTGCCAGCAGTTACTCGGGGGAGAACACTGAAGCTTTCTTT. Amino acid sequence: CASSYSGENTEAFF. The chain is built from TRBV6-6 and TRBJ1-1, with D tentatively TRBD1 (5 bases). V lost 0 bases to trimming and J lost 1 base, with 6 bases between them. CDR3 length: 14 residues. Germline loops: CDR1 MNHNY, CDR2 SVGAGI (reference sequence).

The J gene is TRBJ1-2, the V gene TRBV6-5; D may be TRBD1 (5 bases). The CDR3 runs to 12 residues. Trimming removed 2 bases at V and 8 bases at J, with 9 bases between. Germline CDR1 and CDR2: MNHEY and SVGAGI. The CDR3 region has the DNA TGTGCCAGCAGTTACGGCGGGGGGGGCTACACCTTC. It encodes CASSYGGGGYTF.

By share, this clone ranks as medium-sized. The V call is TRBV6-1, the J call TRBJ2-7; a weak D match, TRBD2 (5 bases). The CDR3 runs to 12 residues. Germline V gene lookup returns CDR1 MNHNS and CDR2 SASEGT. V was trimmed by 6 bases and J by 5 bases, leaving 11 bases between them. This CDR3 is CASSPGNHEQYF. DNA of the CDR3: TGTGCCAGCAGCCCGGGGAATCACGAGCAGTACTTC.

V usage is TRBV9 and J usage is TRBJ1-3; D gene uncertain. The CDR3 is made up of 13 amino acids. The V and J ends lost 4 bases and 1 base respectively, with 6 bases between them. The germline CDR1 and CDR2 sequences are SGDLS and YYNGEE. CDR3 region: CASSPESGNTIYF. In DNA, the CDR3 is TGTGCCAGCAGCCCTGAATCTGGAAACACCATATATTTT.

This chain joins TRBV6-1 and TRBJ1-1; D not resolved. The germline V gene has CDR1 MNHNS and CDR2 SASEGT. The CDR3 is 12 amino acids. V was pared by 4 bases and J by 3 bases, with 6 bases between. The CDR3 region is CASSGLYTEAFF. The CDR3 coding sequence is TGTGCCAGCAGTGGTCTTTACACTGAAGCTTTCTTT.

The chain couples TRBV5-4 to TRBJ2-7, with D perhaps matching TRBD1 or TRBD2 (5 bases each). This CDR3 is 15 amino acids long. Germline CDR1 and CDR2: SGHNT and YYREEE (reference sequence). The V gene lost 4 bases and the J gene lost 2 bases, with 16 bases spanning the gap. The DNA of the CDR3 is TGTGCCAGCAGCGTGGAGGACCGGGACCCCTACGAGCAGTACTTC. As protein: CASSVEDRDPYEQYF.

The sample holds one count of this clone. An end of the junction differs from the germline gene, which may be a read error. V usage is TRBV7-9 and J usage is TRBJ2-5, with TRBD2 matching over 9 bases. This CDR3 spans 15 amino acids. Germline CDR1 is SEHNR and CDR2 is FQNEAQ (reference sequence). Here the CDR3 DNA reads TGTGCCAACAGCTTAGCAGCGGGGGGCCAAGAGACCCAGTACTTC. Its translation: CANSLAAGGQETQYF.

V gene TRBV9 combines with J gene TRBJ2-7, with D perhaps being TRBD1 or TRBD2 (5 bases each). With 5 bases removed from V and 1 base from J, the gap between germline ends came to 10 bases. The CDR3 loop spans 13 amino acids. Germline values: CDR1 SGDLS, CDR2 YYNGEE. This CDR3 is CASSAGGSYEQYF. In nucleotides, the CDR3 is TGTGCCAGCAGTGCTGGGGGATCCTACGAGCAGTACTTC.

This sequence joins TRBV18 and TRBJ2-2; tentatively, D is TRBD1 or TRBD2 (6 bases each). This CDR3 spans 16 amino acids. Germline CDR1 is KGHSH and CDR2 is LQKENI. V lost 10 bases, J lost 1 base, and 19 bases lay in between. The CDR3 DNA reads TGTGCCACCGTGCCGGGGGCACTACTGAACACCGGGGAGCTGTTTTTT. It specifies CATVPGALLNTGELFF. The variable domain in full, with the rest retrieved from reference TRBV18 and TRBJ2-2, is NAGVMQNPRHLVRRRGQEARLRCSPMKGHSHVYWYRQLPEEGLKFMVYLQKENIIDESGMPKERFSAEFPKEGPSILRIQQVVRGDSAAYFCATVPGALLNTGELFFGEGSRLTVL.

This chain connects TRBV29-1 to TRBJ1-3; D gene unclear. The length of the CDR3 is 11 residues. Per germline, CDR1 SQVTM and CDR2 ANQGSEA. V shed 5 bases and J shed 9 bases, with 11 bases lying between them. CDR3: CSVPLQSTIYF. In DNA form, the CDR3 reads TGCAGCGTTCCATTGCAGAGCACCATATATTTT.

The chain combines TRBV6-5 with TRBJ1-2; TRBD1 matches 9 bases. CDR3 length: 14 residues. With 2 bases clipped from V and 7 bases from J, the junction kept 5 bases outside the gene matches. Looked up from germline, CDR1 is MNHEY and CDR2 is SVGAGI. In nucleotides, the CDR3 is TGTGCCAGCAGTTACCTAGGGACAGGGAGTGGCTACACCTTC. Translating it yields CASSYLGTGSGYTF.

V is TRBV7-2 and J is TRBJ2-5, with 8 bases matching TRBD1. The J call may be mistaken, given a closer DNA end match to TRBJ2-7. Germline V gene lookup returns CDR1 SGHTA and CDR2 FQGNSA. The CDR3 sequence is 16 residues long. The CDR3 nucleotides are TGTGCCAGCAGCTTAGGGAGGACAGGGCCCCTTTACGAGCAGTACTTC. Its protein is CASSLGRTGPLYEQYF.

This chain joins TRBV6-1 and TRBJ2-1; possible D gene TRBD2, 5 bases. This CDR3 is 15 amino acids long. The V gene's germline CDR1 is MNHNS and CDR2 SASEGT. V was cut by 3 bases and J by 6 bases, with 15 bases left in between. Written as DNA, the CDR3 is TGTGCCAGCAGTGAGGAGCCTAGCCAGATCAATGAGCAGTTCTTC. Protein sequence: CASSEEPSQINEQFF.

This clone was picked up one time. The chain joins TRBV7-9 to TRBJ2-5; D is possibly TRBD1 or TRBD2 (6 bases each). The CDR3 is made up of 14 amino acids. Per the germline V gene, CDR1 is SEHNR and CDR2 is FQNEAQ (reference sequence). V shed 8 bases and J shed 3 bases, with 16 bases lying between them. Here the CDR3 reads CASSTGAFEETQYF. In DNA form, the CDR3 reads TGTGCCAGCTCGACGGGGGCCTTCGAAGAGACCCAGTACTTC. Full variable domain (rest looked up from reference TRBV7-9 and TRBJ2-5): DTGVSQNPRHKITKRGQNVTFRCDPISEHNRLYWYRQTLGQGPEFLTYFQNEAQLEKSRLLSDRFSAERPKGSFSTLEIQRTEQGDSAMYLCASSTGAFEETQYFGPGTRLLVL.

V usage is TRBV4-1 and J usage is TRBJ2-1; TRBD2 might be the D (6 bases). V lost 1 base and J lost 2, with 12 bases in between. CDR3 size: 16 residues. The germline gives CDR1 MGHRA, CDR2 YSYEKL. The CDR3 sequence is CASSQGTGDTYNEQFF. The CDR3 DNA reads as TGCGCCAGCAGCCAAGGAACGGGGGATACCTACAATGAGCAGTTCTTC.

CDR3 residues: CASSSGLLYEQYF. As DNA, the CDR3 is TGTGCCAGCAGCTCGGGACTTCTTTACGAGCAGTACTTC. V usage is TRBV7-9 and J usage is TRBJ2-7, with D perhaps TRBD2 (6 bases). CDR1 SEHNR and CDR2 FQNEAQ come from the germline V gene (reference sequence). Trimming took 4 bases from V and 4 from J, leaving 11 bases between them. CDR3 length: 13 residues.

The J gene is TRBJ2-5, the V gene TRBV5-4; TRBD1 might be the D (7 bases). Germline CDR1 is SGHNT and CDR2 is YYREEE (reference sequence). The CDR3 sequence is 15 residues long. V lost 3 bases to trimming and J lost 3 bases, with 15 bases between them. CDR3 in amino acids: CASSSEGALKETQYF. The DNA for the CDR3 is TGTGCCAGCAGCTCGGAGGGGGCATTGAAAGAGACCCAGTACTTC. Full variable domain (missing parts from reference TRBV5-4 and TRBJ2-5): ETGVTQSPTHLIKTRGQQVTLRCSSQSGHNTVSWYQQALGQGPQFIFQYYREEENGRGNFPPRFSGLQFPNYSSELNVNALELDDSALYLCASSSEGALKETQYFGPGTRLLVL.

The CDR3 reads CASKLAGASYEQYF. Here the CDR3 DNA reads TGTGCCAGTAAACTAGCGGGGGCTTCCTACGAGCAGTACTTC. The chain uses TRBV19 and TRBJ2-7; 11 nucleotides agree with TRBD2. Unmatched junction bases numbered 3, after V lost 7 bases and J lost 1 base. The CDR3 loop spans 14 amino acids. Germline-derived CDR1 and CDR2 are LNHDA and SQIVND (reference sequence).